These T cell receptor beta chains were read from a single sample in a study of T cells expressing NK-cell markers. After re-calling the 5' RACE reads, TCRdb lists one entry per CDR3 protein, DNA absent. Its table records roughly 280,000 distinct CDR3 sequences. Sample: blood T cells: a sorted CD56 or NKG2C T cell subset, CD4+ or CD8+ T cells, or bulk PBMC T cells (not recorded which). The receptors shown here come from a man aged 18 to 29 in good health. Each CDR3 is given with its conserved first and last residue.

>TRBV18|13|TRBJ2-7
CASSPSGGREQYF
>TRBV19|13|TRBJ1-1
CASSSPGWTEAFF
>TRBV20-1|15|TRBJ2-7
CSARGASSGRAEQYF
>TRBV7-2|15|TRBJ2-2
CASSPDRTRTGELFF
>TRBV20-1|14|TRBJ2-5
CSARGPDAQETQYF
>TRBV7-9|14|TRBJ2-7
CASSHRESSYEQYF
>TRBV4-3|14|TRBJ1-2
CASSQEAGGRGYTF
>TRBV5-1|13|TRBJ2-5
CASGGLGLETQYF
>TRBV7-9|14|TRBJ1-1
CASSTTRQYTEAFF
>TRBV7-6|16|TRBJ1-5
CASSRGTGASPGAQHF
>TRBV5-1|15|TRBJ1-5
CASSLDRGSGQPQHF
>TRBV28|15|TRBJ2-6
CASRTKGYGANVLTF